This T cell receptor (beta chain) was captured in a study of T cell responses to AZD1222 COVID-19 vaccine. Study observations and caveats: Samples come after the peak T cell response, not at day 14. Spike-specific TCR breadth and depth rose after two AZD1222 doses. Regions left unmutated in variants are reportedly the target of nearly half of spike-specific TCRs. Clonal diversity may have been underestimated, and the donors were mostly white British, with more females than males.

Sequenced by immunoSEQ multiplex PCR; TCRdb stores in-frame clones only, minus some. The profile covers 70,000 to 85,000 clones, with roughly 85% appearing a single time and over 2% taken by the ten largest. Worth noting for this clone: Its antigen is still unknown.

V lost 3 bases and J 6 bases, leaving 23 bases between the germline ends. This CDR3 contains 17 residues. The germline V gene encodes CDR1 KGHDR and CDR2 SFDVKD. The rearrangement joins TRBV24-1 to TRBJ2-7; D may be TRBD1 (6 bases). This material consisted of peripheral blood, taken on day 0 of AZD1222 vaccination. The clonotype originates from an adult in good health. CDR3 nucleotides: TGTGCCACCAGTGATAAGACACTAACCGGGACGACAGGCGAGCAGTACTTC. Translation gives CATSDKTLTGTTGEQYF.